This T cell receptor beta chain originates from a study of blood T cell repertoires in COVID-19. CDR3 length equals 17 residues. Germline CDR1 reads MDHEN; CDR2 reads SYDVKM. V dropped 3 bases and J dropped 7 bases, with 21 bases sitting between them. TCRdb keeps only in-frame clones here, not all; method: immunoSEQ multiplex PCR. Of roughly 340,000 clones in the sample, almost 90% were seen once. This chain joins TRBV28 and TRBJ1-4; perhaps TRBD1 as D (6 bases). The sequenced sample was peripheral blood. This TCR came from a woman between 65 and 79 years old with COVID-19, enrolled during active disease. CDR3 DNA: TGTGCCAGCAGTTTTCCGGTCGCTCCGGGGGGCGGTGAAAAACTGTTTTTT. Encoded protein: CASSFPVAPGGGEKLFF.